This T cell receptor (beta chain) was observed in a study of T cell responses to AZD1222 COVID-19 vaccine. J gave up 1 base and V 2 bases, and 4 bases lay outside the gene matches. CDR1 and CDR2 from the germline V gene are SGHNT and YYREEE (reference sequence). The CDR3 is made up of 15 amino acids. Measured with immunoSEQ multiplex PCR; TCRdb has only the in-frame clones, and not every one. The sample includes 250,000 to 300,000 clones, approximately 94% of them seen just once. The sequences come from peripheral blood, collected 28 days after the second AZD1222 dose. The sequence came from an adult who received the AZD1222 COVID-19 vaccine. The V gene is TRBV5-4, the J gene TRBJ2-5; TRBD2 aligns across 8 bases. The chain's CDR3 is CASSFASGGQETQYF. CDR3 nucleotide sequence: TGTGCCAGCAGCTTTGCAAGCGGGGGCCAAGAGACCCAGTACTTC.